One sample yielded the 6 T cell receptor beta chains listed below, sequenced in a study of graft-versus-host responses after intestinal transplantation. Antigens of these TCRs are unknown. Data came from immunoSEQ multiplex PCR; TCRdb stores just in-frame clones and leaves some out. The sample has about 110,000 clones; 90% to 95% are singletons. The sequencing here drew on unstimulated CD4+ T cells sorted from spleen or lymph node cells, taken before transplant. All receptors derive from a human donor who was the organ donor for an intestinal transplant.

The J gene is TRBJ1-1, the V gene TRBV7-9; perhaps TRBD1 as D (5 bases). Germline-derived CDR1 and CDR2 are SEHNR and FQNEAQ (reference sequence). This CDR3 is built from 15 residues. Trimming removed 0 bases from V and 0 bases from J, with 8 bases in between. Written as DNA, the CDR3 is TGTGCCAGCAGCTTAGCGGGACCCCTGAACACTGAAGCTTTCTTT. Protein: CASSLAGPLNTEAFF.

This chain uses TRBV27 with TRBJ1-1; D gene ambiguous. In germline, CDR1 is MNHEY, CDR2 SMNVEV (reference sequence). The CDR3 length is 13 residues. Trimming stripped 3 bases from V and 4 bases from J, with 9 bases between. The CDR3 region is CASSFAEFTEAFF. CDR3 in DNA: TGTGCCAGCAGTTTCGCCGAATTCACTGAAGCTTTCTTT.

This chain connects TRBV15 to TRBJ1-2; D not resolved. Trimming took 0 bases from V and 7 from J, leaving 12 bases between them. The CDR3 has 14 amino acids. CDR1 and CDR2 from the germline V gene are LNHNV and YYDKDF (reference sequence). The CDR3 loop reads CATSRDQDLAGYTF. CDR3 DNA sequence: TGTGCCACCAGCAGAGATCAAGATTTGGCTGGCTACACCTTC.

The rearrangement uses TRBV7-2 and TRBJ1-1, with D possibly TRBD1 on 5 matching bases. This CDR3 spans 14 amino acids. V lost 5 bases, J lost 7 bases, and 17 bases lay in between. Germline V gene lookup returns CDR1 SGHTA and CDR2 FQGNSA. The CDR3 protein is CASSRQSPQLEAFF. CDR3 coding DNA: TGTGCCAGCAGCCGACAGTCCCCGCAGCTTGAAGCTTTCTTT.

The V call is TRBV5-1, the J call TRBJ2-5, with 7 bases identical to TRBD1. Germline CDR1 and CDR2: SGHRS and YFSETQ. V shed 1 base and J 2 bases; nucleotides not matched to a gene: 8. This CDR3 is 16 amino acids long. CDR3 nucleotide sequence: TGCGCCAGCAGCTTGAGCGACAGGGATGGGCAAGAGACCCAGTACTTC. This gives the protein CASSLSDRDGQETQYF.

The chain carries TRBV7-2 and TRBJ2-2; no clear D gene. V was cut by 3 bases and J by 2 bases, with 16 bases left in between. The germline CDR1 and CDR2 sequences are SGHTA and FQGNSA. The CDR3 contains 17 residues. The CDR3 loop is CASSFGLWRSNTGELFF. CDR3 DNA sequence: TGTGCCAGCAGCTTCGGGCTTTGGCGGTCCAACACCGGGGAGCTGTTTTTT.